These 20 T cell receptor beta chains were sequenced from one sample in a study of prognosis after radiotherapy for stage I lung cancer. The genomic DNA TCR beta CDR3 region underwent two rounds of multiplex PCR. Each TRBV and TRBJ gene had its own primer in the first PCR round. TCRdb called the multiplex PCR reads again in MiXCR, with one record for every CDR3 protein. The repertoire consists of about 30,000 distinct CDR3 sequences, with about half occurring once and the leading ten covering more than 15%. Material: PBMCs, obtained before or after stereotactic body radiation therapy (not recorded which). Receptors were obtained from a donor aged 50 or older with non-small cell lung cancer.

This clonotype was counted ten times or more. The V call is TRBV3-1, the J call TRBJ1-2; 7 positions match TRBD1. With 5 bases clipped from V and 6 bases from J, the junction kept 6 bases outside the gene matches. Germline V gene lookup returns CDR1 LGHDT and CDR2 YNNKEL (reference sequence). This CDR3 region has 13 residues. The CDR3 DNA reads as TGTGCCAGCAGCAACAGGGGCGGGGATGGCTACACCTTC. Its translation: CASSNRGGDGYTF. Full variable domain (outside the CDR3, taken from reference TRBV3-1 and TRBJ1-2): DTAVSQTPKYLVTQMGNDKSIKCEQNLGHDTMYWYKQDSKKFLKIMFSYNNKELIINETVPNRFSPKSPDKAHLNLHINSLELGDSAVYFCASSNRGGDGYTFGSGTRLTVV.

Points on this clonotype: This likely traces to a read error, being one base from a far larger clone. This chain links TRBV7-9 with TRBJ1-6; 9 nucleotides align to TRBD1. The germline V gene encodes CDR1 SEHNR and CDR2 FQNEAQ (reference sequence). This CDR3 has 15 residues. V gave up 4 bases and J gave up 8 bases; unmatched junction bases: 6. CDR3 residues: CASSSGQGWYSPLHF. CDR3 bases: TGTGCCAGCAGCTCCGGACAGGGGTGGTATTCACCCCTCCACTTT.

This clonotype is categorized as medium-sized. The genes are TRBV12-3 or TRBV12-4 and TRBJ1-2, with 9 bases matching TRBD1. V was pared by 3 bases and J by 4 bases, with 3 bases of the junction left unmatched. The CDR3 has 14 residues. CDR3 region: CASSFGDRVYGYTF. CDR3 DNA: TGTGCCAGCAGTTTTGGGGACAGGGTCTATGGCTACACCTTC.

This clonotype was detected ten times or more. This chain uses TRBV3-1 with TRBJ1-4, with 9 bases identical to TRBD1. Germline loops: CDR1 LGHDT, CDR2 YNNKEL (reference sequence). The CDR3 has 15 residues. After removal of 2 bases from V and 8 bases from J, the junction contained 6 bases not matched to a gene. The chain's CDR3 is CASSQPGTGREKLFF. As DNA, the CDR3 is TGTGCCAGCAGCCAACCCGGGACAGGGAGGGAAAAACTGTTTTTT.

The sample holds many counts of this clonotype. This chain uses TRBV18 with TRBJ2-3; tentatively, D is TRBD1 or TRBD2 (5 bases each). Deletions cut 1 base from V and 5 bases from J, with 16 bases between. Germline lookup yields CDR1 KGHSH and CDR2 LQKENI. This CDR3 spans 16 amino acids. CDR3 region: CASSPLGTAALDTQYF. In DNA form, the CDR3 reads TGTGCCAGCTCACCACTGGGGACGGCGGCCCTAGATACGCAGTATTTT.

This clonotype showed up many times. This chain uses TRBV6-1 with TRBJ1-2, with D perhaps matching TRBD1 (5 bases). Germline V gives CDR1 MNHNS, CDR2 SASEGT. The CDR3 is 14 amino acids. Trimming stripped 11 bases from V and 4 bases from J, with 20 bases between. The CDR3 reads CAATRDPGPYGYTF. The CDR3 bases are TGTGCCGCAACTAGGGACCCAGGACCCTATGGCTACACCTTC.

This clonotype occurred many times. The chain has TRBV24-1 and TRBJ2-5; 7 bases map to TRBD2. The length of the CDR3 is 15 residues. Germline V gene sequence: CDR1 KGHDR, CDR2 SFDVKD. The J segment lost 7 bases and the V segment lost 7 bases, leaving 14 bases of the junction unmatched. The chain's CDR3 is CATSEPGTRGVTQYF. In DNA form, the CDR3 reads TGTGCCACCAGCGAACCCGGGACTCGGGGGGTGACCCAGTACTTC.

The table lists this clonotype with a count of one. This is likely an artifact of a read error, given a far larger clone one base away. This chain uses TRBV6-8 with TRBJ1-5; D gene ambiguous. V gave up 8 bases and J gave up 3 bases, with 17 bases separating them. The CDR3 consists of 15 residues. The germline V gene encodes CDR1 MNHGY and CDR2 SAAAGT. For the CDR3, the DNA is TGTGCCAGCGGTGGGGTGGGGAGGATCAATCAGCCCCAGCATTTT. This encodes CASGGVGRINQPQHF.

The table lists this clonotype with many counts. The chain has TRBV6-2 or TRBV6-3 and TRBJ2-6, with 10 bases aligning to TRBD1. Trimming removed 6 bases from V and 0 bases from J; junction bases left unmatched: 8. This CDR3 is 18 amino acids long. Germline V gene lookup returns CDR1 MNHEY and CDR2 SVGEGT. CDR3 loop: CASSLPRTGGSGANVLTF. DNA of the CDR3: TGTGCCAGCAGCCTACCCAGGACAGGGGGCTCTGGGGCCAACGTCCTGACTTTC.

As for this clonotype: Its ends do not fully match the called genes, so a read error is possible. This chain uses TRBV27 with TRBJ1-2, with a tentative D call TRBD1 (5 bases). The CDR3 totals 17 residues. The V gene's germline CDR1 is MNHEY and CDR2 SMNVEV (reference sequence). CDR3 in DNA: TGTGCCAGCAGTTTAAACATCGGGACCCTCCGAGCTTATGGCTACACATTC. Its translation is CASSLNIGTLRAYGYTF.

This clonotype came up many times. The chain links TRBV5-1 to TRBJ1-5; no reliable D call. CDR3 length: 12 amino acids. With 8 bases removed from V and 4 bases from J, the gap between germline ends came to 10 bases. Germline V gene lookup returns CDR1 SGHRS and CDR2 YFSETQ. CDR3 protein: CARDFLNQPQHF. In DNA, the CDR3 is TGCGCCAGGGATTTCCTGAATCAGCCCCAGCATTTT.

By frequency in the sample, this clonotype is medium-sized. This sequence joins TRBV19 and TRBJ2-1; no definite D call. Germline assignment: CDR1 LNHDA and CDR2 SQIVND (reference sequence). With 8 bases removed from V and 7 bases from J, the gap between germline ends came to 9 bases. This CDR3 contains 11 residues. The CDR3 here is CASPLGNEQFF. The CDR3 DNA follows: TGTGCCAGTCCATTGGGGAATGAGCAGTTCTTC.

At least ten counts were recorded for this clonotype. V and J are TRBV4-2 and TRBJ1-1; D unclear. The germline CDR1 and CDR2 sequences are LGHNA and YNFKEQ. V was cut by 1 base and J by 1 base, with 7 bases left in between. The CDR3 sequence is 14 residues long. The CDR3 nucleotides read TGTGCCAGCAGCCAAGTTTTCCCGAACACTGAAGCTTTCTTT. This encodes CASSQVFPNTEAFF.

This rearrangement joins TRBV6-5 to TRBJ1-6; a possible D gene is TRBD1 (6 bases). The germline V gene has CDR1 MNHEY and CDR2 SVGAGI. V was cut by 2 bases and J by 9 bases, with 17 bases left in between. CDR3 length: 16 residues. The CDR3: CASSYDIRGAGSPLHF. CDR3 nucleotide sequence: TGTGCCAGCAGTTACGACATTCGGGGGGCAGGTTCACCCCTCCACTTT.

A remark on this clonotype: One end of the junction varies from germline; a read error may be responsible. The chain recombines TRBV6-1 with TRBJ2-7; D may be TRBD1 (5 bases). Germline CDR1 is MNHNS and CDR2 is SASEGT. CDR3 length: 15 amino acids. The CDR3 sequence is CASSPPEGVPYEHYF. The DNA for the CDR3 is TGTGCCAGCAGTCCCCCCGAAGGGGTCCCCTACGAGCATTACTTC.

The chain employs TRBV27 and TRBJ1-2, with D possibly matching TRBD1 (5 bases). CDR3 size: 17 residues. Trimming left V 3 bases short and J 8 bases short, with 25 bases between. Per germline, CDR1 MNHEY and CDR2 SMNVEV (reference sequence). CDR3 coding DNA: TGTGCCAGCAGTTTGTCGTGGGGGGTGTTGGGAACAGCAGGCTACACCTTC. Amino acid sequence: CASSLSWGVLGTAGYTF.

This clonotype was recorded many times. The rearrangement uses TRBV27 and TRBJ2-3, with D perhaps assigned TRBD1 or TRBD2 (5 bases each). Germline V gene data show CDR1 as MNHEY and CDR2 as SMNVEV (reference sequence). The CDR3 consists of 14 residues. Between the trimmed V and J ends, which lost 4 bases and 3 bases, there was a span of 11 bases. CDR3 sequence: CASSYGDVTDTQYF. The CDR3 nucleotides are TGTGCCAGCAGTTACGGGGACGTAACAGATACGCAGTATTTT.

The chain uses TRBV2 and TRBJ1-6; D is ambiguous. The CDR3 contains 13 residues. Per the germline V gene, CDR1 is SNHLY and CDR2 is FYNNEI. Deletions cut 9 bases from V and 9 bases from J, with 15 bases between. CDR3 sequence (DNA): TGTGCCAGAGGCGGAAACAGACCTTCACCCCTCCACTTT. Translation: CARGGNRPSPLHF.

This clonotype appeared once. A far larger clone lies a single base away; this is likely a read error. V usage is TRBV11-1 and J usage is TRBJ2-1; the match to TRBD1 covers 7 bases. The J call is doubtful: the DNA matches TRBJ2-5 better. Germline V gene lookup returns CDR1 SGHAT and CDR2 FQDESV (reference sequence). CDR3 length: 16 amino acids. This chain's CDR3 is CASSPPGTVVRGTQYF. The DNA of the CDR3 is TGTGCCAGCAGCCCACCCGGGACAGTGGTACGCGGGACCCAGTACTTC.

This clonotype showed up just once. A read error may produce the germline difference seen at one junction end. The J gene is TRBJ2-3, the V gene TRBV6-1, with 7 nucleotides matching TRBD1. The germline V gene has CDR1 MNHNS and CDR2 SASEGT. The CDR3 runs to 15 residues. CDR3 in amino acids: CASSQGQVSTDTQYF. The CDR3 nucleotides read TGTGCTAGCAGTCAAGGACAGGTTAGCACAGATACGCAGTATTTT.